Listed below are T cell receptor beta chains from one sample, sequenced in a study of shared clonotypes between healthy human individuals. Profiled with immunoSEQ multiplex PCR; TCRdb holds only in-frame clones, not every one. Here the sample spans around 700,000 clones, about three quarters being singletons. The sequencing input was memory CD4+ T cells sorted from blood. The receptors stem from a woman aged 30 to 39 in good health. CDR3s leave out the opening cysteine and the closing phenylalanine or tryptophan.

V	J	CDR3
TRBV11-1	TRBJ2-1	ASSKIEGNEQF
TRBV7-8	TRBJ2-1	ASSGQGNEQF
TRBV5-1	TRBJ2-1	ASSLGTSGLGTYNEQF
TRBV5-4	TRBJ2-7	ASSRSVAGTYEQY
TRBV19	TRBJ1-2	ASSIIYRGDYGYT
TRBV30	TRBJ2-3	AWVIAGGTDTQY
TRBV19	TRBJ2-7	ASSTGQDYEQY
TRBV5-1	TRBJ2-2	ASSLQGSTGELF
TRBV14	TRBJ2-3	ASSQEYPSWRRHSTDTQY
TRBV5-1	TRBJ2-7	ASSRGGGSYEQY
TRBV6-6	TRBJ1-1	ASTGMGMNTEAF
TRBV5-1	TRBJ2-1	ASSLGTSENEQF
TRBV5-4	TRBJ2-5	ASSLGGRQETQY
TRBV6-5	TRBJ2-7	ASSYSTGSYYEQY
TRBV7-6	TRBJ2-7	ASSFGQGETEQY
TRBV7-2	TRBJ2-3	ASSAQLAGGTDTQY
TRBV4-2	TRBJ2-7	ASSQDLGGGSYEQY
TRBV6-4	TRBJ2-2	ASRPGQGGTGELF
TRBV10-2	TRBJ1-4	ASSEWTGVEKLF
TRBV2	TRBJ2-4	ASSQTGRVFVAKNIQY
TRBV2	TRBJ1-5	ASSVDGYSNQPQH
TRBV18	TRBJ2-7	ASSPTRDEQY
TRBV19	TRBJ2-2	ASSISRLQGRDTGELF
TRBV11-2	TRBJ1-1	ASSTQRNTEAF
TRBV5-5	TRBJ1-2	ASRPGTANGYT
TRBV15	TRBJ2-5	ATSRDYHLETQY
TRBV2	TRBJ1-5	ASNFKGHNQPQH
TRBV7-6	TRBJ2-5	ASSLVPGPETQY
TRBV2	TRBJ2-1	ASCCPGRSYNEQF
TRBV5-1	TRBJ2-5	ASTTGSWTGGRETQY
TRBV20-1	TRBJ2-1	SASRAVEQF
TRBV11-2	TRBJ2-7	ASSLGRFDEQY
TRBV6-6	TRBJ2-3	ASSRPGREKNTQY
TRBV28	TRBJ2-1	ASREQGRRINEQF
TRBV27	TRBJ2-3	ASSLHGQGSDTQY
TRBV7-8	TRBJ2-3	ASSRLALSTDTQY
TRBV7-9	TRBJ1-5	ASSLVPARPGTNQPQH
TRBV29-1	TRBJ2-1	SVVAAYNEQF
TRBV4-2	TRBJ1-3	ASSQDAGQGGNTIY
TRBV19	TRBJ2-2	ASSRLADLTGELF
TRBV18	TRBJ1-4	ASSPNPPTNEKLF
TRBV28	TRBJ1-3	ASRGPRTGAGNTIY
TRBV14	TRBJ2-2	ASSQVPGGRTGELF
TRBV19	TRBJ2-1	ASSPWTSGTNNEQF
TRBV28	TRBJ2-7	ASSSLDRTSYEQY
TRBV6-1	TRBJ2-5	ASSEAFRGETQY
TRBV18	TRBJ1-2	ASSPPDRGAVYGYT
TRBV6-6	TRBJ2-7	ASSYSHTLYEQY
TRBV27	TRBJ1-1	ASSLSGNLEAF
TRBV6-6	TRBJ1-1	ASSGPVRTGNTEAF
TRBV7-6	TRBJ1-1	ASSPRVGADTEAF
TRBV15	TRBJ2-2	ATSRDVARTGELF
TRBV11-2	TRBJ2-3	ASSLDLSWKGLTDTQY